This T cell receptor beta chain was found in a study of blood T cell repertoires in COVID-19 (dated by TCRdb to the early 2020s). With respect to the entire study: Samples covering the acute and convalescent phases of COVID-19 were provided by collaborators in the United States, Italy and Spain. The prospective study material was composed of cDNA or gDNA derived from T cells, B-cell-depleted T cells, or PBMCs. The sample metadata nearly always contained a de-identified subject ID, COVID-19 status, age in years and sex. Samples were obtained from the ongoing ImmuneRACE study (first 160 participants) and from some 1,200 subjects provided by 6 global collaborators. The repertoires were released in a freely available public database intended as a resource for research on the immune response to SARS-CoV-2. The dataset comprised deeply sampled blood TCRbeta repertoires from subjects exposed to, actively infected with, or recovered from COVID-19. Where available, HLA class I and class II types were obtained from metadata supplied by the sample provider rather than from assay-based typing.

TCRbeta CDR3 regions were amplified from genomic DNA by means of the immunoSEQ Assay, a bias-controlled multiplex PCR. Concerning the study's data processing: The number of nucleated cells in each sample was estimated from the amplification of reference gene primers within the assay. Sequence reads were collapsed and filtered to measure the absolute abundance of every unique TCRbeta CDR3 rearrangement. For each sample, productive Simpson clonality was calculated by taking the square root of Simpson's diversity index across productive rearrangements. The immuneACCESS repertoire file appears here via TCRdb, limited to in-frame rearrangements. These files lack a portion of the clones; in checked studies, under half of the deficit traces to unresolved V genes, and the cause of the others is not known. Clonal size and the V and J genes are those of that table, whereas D and trimming came from the DNA. The sample table shows 60,000 to 90,000 clones, and 75% to 95% are seen once. The ten largest clones add up to about 0.83% of the sample.

Whole blood was collected in K2EDTA tubes by collaborating institutions according to the institutions' own protocols. Collaborator samples were shipped for TCRbeta analysis as frozen whole blood, isolated PBMCs, or DNA extracted from either sample type. Concerning this clone: Its antigen remains undetermined. Base qualities were left out, and no much larger clone turns up one base away.

The research as a whole found: How much clinical and demographic metadata was included differed by source and by participant, and the metadata was provided uncurated.

Unmatched junction bases come to 11, with V trimmed by 5 bases and J by 8 bases. Measured from the cysteine to the phenylalanine, the CDR3 is 15 residues long. Only the CDR3 region is kept as DNA, spanning 45 bases read in frame from base 1. The germline V gene encodes CDR1 SEHNR and CDR2 FQNEAQ (reference sequence). The sample comprised peripheral blood. The chain is encoded by TRBV7-9 joined to TRBJ1-4; a stretch of 7 junction bases matches TRBD1. This clonotype was sampled from an elderly woman with acute or convalescent COVID-19. Here is the DNA: TGTGCCAGCAGCCTCCTGACAGGGAGCAGGGAAAAACTGTTTTTT. This is translated as CASSLLTGSREKLFF.